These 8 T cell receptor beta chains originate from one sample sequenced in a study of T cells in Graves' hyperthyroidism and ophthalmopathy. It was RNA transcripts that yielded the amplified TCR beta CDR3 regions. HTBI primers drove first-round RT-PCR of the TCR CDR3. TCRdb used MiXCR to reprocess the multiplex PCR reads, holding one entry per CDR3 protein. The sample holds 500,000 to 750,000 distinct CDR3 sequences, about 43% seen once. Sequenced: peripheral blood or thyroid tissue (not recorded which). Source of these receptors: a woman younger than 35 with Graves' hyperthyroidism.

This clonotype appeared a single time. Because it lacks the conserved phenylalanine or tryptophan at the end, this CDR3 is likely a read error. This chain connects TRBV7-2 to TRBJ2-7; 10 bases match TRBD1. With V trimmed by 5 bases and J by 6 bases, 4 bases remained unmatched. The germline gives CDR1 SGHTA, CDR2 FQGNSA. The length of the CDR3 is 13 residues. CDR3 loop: CASSPGTGVEQYL. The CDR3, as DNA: TGTGCCAGCAGCCCGGGGACAGGGGTCGAGCAGTACCTC.

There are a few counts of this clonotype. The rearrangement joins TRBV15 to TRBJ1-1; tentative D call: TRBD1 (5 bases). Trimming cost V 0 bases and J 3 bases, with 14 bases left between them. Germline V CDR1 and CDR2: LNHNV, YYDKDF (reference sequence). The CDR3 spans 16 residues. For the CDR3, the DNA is TGTGCCACCAGCAGAGAAGTAGGGGCTGGCTACACTGAAGCTTTCTTT. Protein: CATSREVGAGYTEAFF. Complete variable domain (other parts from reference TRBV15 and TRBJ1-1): DAMVIQNPRYQVTQFGKPVTLSCSQTLNHNVMYWYQQKSSQAPKLLFHYYDKDFNNEADTPDNFQSRRPNTSFCFLDIRSPGLGDTAMYLCATSREVGAGYTEAFFGQGTRLTVV.

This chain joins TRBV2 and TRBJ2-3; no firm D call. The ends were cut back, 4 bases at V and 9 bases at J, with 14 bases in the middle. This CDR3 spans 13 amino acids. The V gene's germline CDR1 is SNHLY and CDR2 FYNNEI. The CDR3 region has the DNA TGTGCCAGCAGTGGGCTCTACGAGCAGACGCAGTATTTT. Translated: CASSGLYEQTQYF.

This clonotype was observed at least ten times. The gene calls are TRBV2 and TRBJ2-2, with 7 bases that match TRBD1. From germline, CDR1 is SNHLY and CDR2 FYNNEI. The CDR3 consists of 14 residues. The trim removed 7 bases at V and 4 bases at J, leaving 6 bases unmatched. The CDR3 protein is CASKTGSFTGELFF. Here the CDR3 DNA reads TGTGCCAGCAAGACAGGGTCGTTCACCGGGGAGCTGTTTTTT.

The CDR3 DNA follows: TGTGCCAGCAGCTCGACTAGCGGGGCCTACAATGAGCAGTACTTC. It is translated as CASSSTSGAYNEQYF. The gene calls are TRBV7-8 and TRBJ2-7, with TRBD2 matching 11 bases. Trimming cost V 4 bases and J 7 bases; bases outside gene matches: 9. Looked up from germline, CDR1 is SGHVS and CDR2 is FQNEAQ. This CDR3 has 15 amino acids.

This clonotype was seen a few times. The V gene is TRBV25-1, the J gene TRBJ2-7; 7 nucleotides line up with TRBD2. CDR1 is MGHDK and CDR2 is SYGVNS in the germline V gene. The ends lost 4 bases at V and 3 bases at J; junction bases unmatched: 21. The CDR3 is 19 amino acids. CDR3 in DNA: TGTGCCAGCAGTGCGGGCCGGGGATCTGACGGGAGGCCCTACTACGAGCAGTACTTC. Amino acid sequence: CASSAGRGSDGRPYYEQYF.

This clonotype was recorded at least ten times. The CDR3 here is CASSLGQFYGYTF. CDR3 nucleotides: TGTGCCAGCAGCTTAGGTCAGTTCTATGGCTACACCTTC. The genes are TRBV7-9 and TRBJ1-2; D ambiguous. The V end was cut by 1 base, the J end by 4 bases, with 7 bases between. The CDR3 has 13 residues. Germline V lookup: CDR1 SEHNR, CDR2 FQNEAQ (reference sequence). Together with reference TRBV7-9 and TRBJ1-2, the CDR3 gives the full variable domain: DTGVSQNPRHKITKRGQNVTFRCDPISEHNRLYWYRQTLGQGPEFLTYFQNEAQLEKSRLLSDRFSAERPKGSFSTLEIQRTEQGDSAMYLCASSLGQFYGYTFGSGTRLTVV.

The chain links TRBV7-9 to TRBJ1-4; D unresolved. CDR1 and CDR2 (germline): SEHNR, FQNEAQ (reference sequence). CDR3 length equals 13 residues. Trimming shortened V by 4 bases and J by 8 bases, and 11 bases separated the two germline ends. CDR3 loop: CASSYQELEKLFF. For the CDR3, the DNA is TGTGCCAGCAGCTACCAAGAGTTAGAAAAACTGTTTTTT.